The present TCR beta chain was sequenced within a study of graft-versus-host responses after intestinal transplantation. Study results and caveats: Among recipient marrow samples, GvH clones were found; some appeared first in ileum or blood. Graft-versus-host to host-versus-graft clonal ratios in allografts were high in patients with graft-donor T cell macrochimerism. Early after transplant, HvG clones declined as circulating GvH clones peaked.

Libraries were prepared by immunoSEQ multiplex PCR; TCRdb keeps only in-frame clonotypes and omits some of them. The table lists some 40,000 clones, 90% to 95% of them singletons. For this clone: The antigen remains unidentified.

The origin of this receptor is a human patient who received an intestinal transplant, so some T cells may come from the graft donor. Here the sequenced sample was PBMCs, taken 524 days after transplant.

Here the CDR3 reads CASSLAGTGPYEQYF. CDR3 sequence (DNA): TGTGCCAGCAGCTTAGCCGGGACAGGGCCCTACGAGCAGTACTTC. The V call is TRBV11-2, the J call TRBJ2-7; 9 bases align to TRBD1. The CDR3 extends over 15 amino acids. V lost 1 base and J lost 2; bases outside the gene matches: 3. Germline lookup yields CDR1 SGHAT and CDR2 FQNNGV.